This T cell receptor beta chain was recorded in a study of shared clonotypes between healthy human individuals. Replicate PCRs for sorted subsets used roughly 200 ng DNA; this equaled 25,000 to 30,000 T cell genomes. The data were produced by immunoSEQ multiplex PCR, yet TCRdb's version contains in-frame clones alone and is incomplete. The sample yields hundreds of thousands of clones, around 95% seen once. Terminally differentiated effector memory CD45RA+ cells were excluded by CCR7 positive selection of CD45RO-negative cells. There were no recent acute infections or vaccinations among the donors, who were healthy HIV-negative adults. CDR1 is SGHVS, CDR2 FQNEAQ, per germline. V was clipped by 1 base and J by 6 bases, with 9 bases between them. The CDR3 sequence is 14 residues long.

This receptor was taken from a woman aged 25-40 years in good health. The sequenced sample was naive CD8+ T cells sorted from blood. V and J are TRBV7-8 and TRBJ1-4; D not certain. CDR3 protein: CASSLEGYHEKLFF. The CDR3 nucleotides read TGTGCCAGCAGCTTAGAAGGGTATCATGAAAAACTGTTTTTT. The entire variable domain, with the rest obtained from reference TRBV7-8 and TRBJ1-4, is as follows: GAGVSQSPRYKVAKRGQDVALRCDPISGHVSLFWYQQALGQGPEFLTYFQNEAQLDKSGLPSDRFFAERPEGSVSTLKIQRTQQEDSAVYLCASSLEGYHEKLFFGSGTQLSVL.